This TCR beta chain comes out of a study of CXCR3-negative and CXCR3-positive naive CD8 T cells. General study results and limits: TRB CDR3s of CXCR3-positive naive cells were more hydrophobic than those of CXCR3-negative naive cells.

As for this clonotype: The antigen is undetermined.

CD45RO-CCR7+CD27+CD95- marked naive CD8+ T cells. Germline assignment: CDR1 LNHNV and CDR2 YYDKDF (reference sequence). CDR3 length equals 16 residues. All TRB cDNA libraries came from 5' RACE performed with UMI labels. TCRdb reprocessed the 5' RACE reads; each CDR3 protein has one entry and no DNA is given. The sample data list more than 70,000 distinct CDR3 sequences. Sample: naive CXCR3+ CD8+ T cells from blood. Subset specified: CD45RO-CCR7+CD27+CD95- naive CD8+ T cells expressing CXCR3 (TNR3+). This sequence was found in a human donor in good health. Some clones in this sample may be carry-over from other donors' samples. V is TRBV15 and J is TRBJ2-2; no DNA is available, so the TRBD1 call from TCRdb remains unchecked. This chain's CDR3 is CATSRLPTGAGGELFF.